This TCR beta chain was obtained from a study of T cells after posttransplantation cyclophosphamide. Germline trimming cut 2 bases from V and 3 bases from J; bases unmatched to any gene: 2. CDR3 length: 14 amino acids. Germline CDR1 reads MRHNA; CDR2 reads SNTAGT. The data were produced by immunoSEQ multiplex PCR, yet TCRdb's version contains in-frame clones alone and is incomplete. The sample has about 66,000 clones, 80% to 95% seen once. This receptor was obtained from a woman in her 30s in good health and a related stem cell transplant donor. Sequenced sample: PBMCs. This chain uses TRBV6-4 with TRBJ2-3; TRBD2 aligns across 7 bases. The CDR3 nucleotides are TGTGCCAGCAGTGACGCGGGGGAGACAGATACGCAGTATTTT. It codes for CASSDAGETDTQYF.